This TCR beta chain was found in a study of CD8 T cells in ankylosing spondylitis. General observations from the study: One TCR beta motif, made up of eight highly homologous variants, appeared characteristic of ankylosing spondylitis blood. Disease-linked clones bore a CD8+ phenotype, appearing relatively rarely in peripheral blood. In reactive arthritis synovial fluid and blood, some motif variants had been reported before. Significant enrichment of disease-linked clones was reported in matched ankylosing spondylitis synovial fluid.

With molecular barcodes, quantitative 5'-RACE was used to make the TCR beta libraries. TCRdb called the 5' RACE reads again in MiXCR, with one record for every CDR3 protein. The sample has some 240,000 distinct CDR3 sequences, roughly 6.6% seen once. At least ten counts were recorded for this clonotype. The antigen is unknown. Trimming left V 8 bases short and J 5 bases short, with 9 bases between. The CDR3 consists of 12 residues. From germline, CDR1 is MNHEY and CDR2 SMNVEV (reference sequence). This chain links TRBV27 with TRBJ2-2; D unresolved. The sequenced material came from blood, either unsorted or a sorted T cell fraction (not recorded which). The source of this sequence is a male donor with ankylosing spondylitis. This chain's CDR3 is CASRRRTGELFF. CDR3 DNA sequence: TGTGCCAGCCGGCGGAGAACCGGGGAGCTGTTTTTT.